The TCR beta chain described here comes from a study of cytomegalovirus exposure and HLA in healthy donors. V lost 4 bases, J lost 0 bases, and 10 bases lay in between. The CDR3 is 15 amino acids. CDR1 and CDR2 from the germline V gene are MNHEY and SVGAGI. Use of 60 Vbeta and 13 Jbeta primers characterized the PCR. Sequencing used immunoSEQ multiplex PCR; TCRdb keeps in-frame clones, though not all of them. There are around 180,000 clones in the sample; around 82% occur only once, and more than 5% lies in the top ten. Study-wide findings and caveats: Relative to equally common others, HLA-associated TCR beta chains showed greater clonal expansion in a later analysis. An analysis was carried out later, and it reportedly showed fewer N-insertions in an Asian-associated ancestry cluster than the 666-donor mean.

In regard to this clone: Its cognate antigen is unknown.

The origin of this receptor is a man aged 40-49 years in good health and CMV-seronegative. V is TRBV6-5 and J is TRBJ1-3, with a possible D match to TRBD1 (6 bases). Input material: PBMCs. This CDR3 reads CASSSLGGSGNTIYF. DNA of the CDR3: TGTGCCAGCAGTTCCTTAGGGGGCTCTGGAAACACCATATATTTT.